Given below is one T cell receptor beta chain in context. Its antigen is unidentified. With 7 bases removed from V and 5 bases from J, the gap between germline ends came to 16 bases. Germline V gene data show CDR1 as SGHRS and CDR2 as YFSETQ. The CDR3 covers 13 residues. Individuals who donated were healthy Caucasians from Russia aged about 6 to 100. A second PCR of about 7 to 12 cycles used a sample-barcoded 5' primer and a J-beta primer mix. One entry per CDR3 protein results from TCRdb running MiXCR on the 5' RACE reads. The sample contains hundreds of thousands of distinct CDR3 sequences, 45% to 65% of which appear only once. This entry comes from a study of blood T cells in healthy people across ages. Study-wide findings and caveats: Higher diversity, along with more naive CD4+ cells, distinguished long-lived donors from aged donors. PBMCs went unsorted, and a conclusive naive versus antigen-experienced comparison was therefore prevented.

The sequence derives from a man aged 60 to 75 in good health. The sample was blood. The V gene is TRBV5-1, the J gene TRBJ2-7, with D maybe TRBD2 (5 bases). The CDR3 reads CASLVRVVDEQYF. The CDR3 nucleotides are TGCGCCAGCCTAGTGAGGGTGGTCGACGAGCAGTACTTC.